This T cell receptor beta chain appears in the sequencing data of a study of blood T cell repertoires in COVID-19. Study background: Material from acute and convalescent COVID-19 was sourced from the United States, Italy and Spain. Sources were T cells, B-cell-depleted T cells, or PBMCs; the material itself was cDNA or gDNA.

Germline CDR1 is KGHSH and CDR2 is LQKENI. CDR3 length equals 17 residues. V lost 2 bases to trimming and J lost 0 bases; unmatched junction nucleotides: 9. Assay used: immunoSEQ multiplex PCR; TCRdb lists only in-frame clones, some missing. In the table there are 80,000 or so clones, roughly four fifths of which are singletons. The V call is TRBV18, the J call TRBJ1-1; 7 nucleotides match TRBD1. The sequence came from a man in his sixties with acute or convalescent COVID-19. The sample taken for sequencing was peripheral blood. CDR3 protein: CASSPSTGVSMNTEAFF. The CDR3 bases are TGTGCCAGCTCACCATCTACAGGGGTGAGCATGAACACTGAAGCTTTCTTT.